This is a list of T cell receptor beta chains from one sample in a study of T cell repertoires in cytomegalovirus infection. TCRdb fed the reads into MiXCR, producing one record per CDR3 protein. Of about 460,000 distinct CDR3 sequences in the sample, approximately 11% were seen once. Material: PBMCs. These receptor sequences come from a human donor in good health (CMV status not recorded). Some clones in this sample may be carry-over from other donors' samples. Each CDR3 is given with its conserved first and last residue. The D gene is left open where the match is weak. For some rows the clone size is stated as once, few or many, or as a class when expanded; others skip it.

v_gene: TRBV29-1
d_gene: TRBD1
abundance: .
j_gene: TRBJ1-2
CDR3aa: CSVERGRGSAGYGYTF
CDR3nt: TGCAGCGTTGAACGGGGCAGGGGGTCTGCTGGGTATGGCTACACCTTC

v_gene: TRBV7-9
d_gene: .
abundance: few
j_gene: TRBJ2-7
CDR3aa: CASSLVSGPYEQYF
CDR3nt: TGTGCCAGCAGCTTAGTAAGCGGTCCCTACGAGCAGTACTTC

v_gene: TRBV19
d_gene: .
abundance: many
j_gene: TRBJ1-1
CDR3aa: CASRLGRDTEAFF
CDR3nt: TGTGCCAGTAGACTGGGGAGAGACACTGAAGCTTTCTTT

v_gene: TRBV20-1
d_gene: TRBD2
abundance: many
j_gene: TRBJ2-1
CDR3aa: CSLTSGYNEQFF
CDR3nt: TGCAGTCTGACTAGCGGGTACAATGAGCAGTTCTTC

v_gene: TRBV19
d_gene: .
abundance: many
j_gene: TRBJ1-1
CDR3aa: CASINPTNTEAFF
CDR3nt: TGTGCCAGTATCAACCCCACGAACACTGAAGCTTTCTTT

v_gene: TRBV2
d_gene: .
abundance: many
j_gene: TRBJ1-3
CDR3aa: CASSEEMSSRF
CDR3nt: TGTGCCAGCAGTGAAGAGATGAGTTCCCGTTTT

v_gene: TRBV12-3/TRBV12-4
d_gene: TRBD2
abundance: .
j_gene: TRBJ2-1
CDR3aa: CASRGSGTSGNEQFF
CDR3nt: TGTGCCAGCAGGGGGTCCGGGACTAGCGGGAATGAGCAGTTCTTC

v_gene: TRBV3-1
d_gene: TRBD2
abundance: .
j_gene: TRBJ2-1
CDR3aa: CASSQDGAPLAGSSSYNEQFF
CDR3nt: TGTGCCAGCAGCCAAGATGGGGCCCCCCTAGCGGGATCTTCTTCCTACAATGAGCAGTTCTTC

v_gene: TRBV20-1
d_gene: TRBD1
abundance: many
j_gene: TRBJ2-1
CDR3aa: CSAARGTAYNEQFF
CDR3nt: TGCAGTGCTGCCCGAGGGACAGCCTACAATGAGCAGTTCTTC

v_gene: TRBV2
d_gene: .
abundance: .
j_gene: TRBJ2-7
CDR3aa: CASQVDEQYF
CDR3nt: TGTGCCAGCCAAGTGGACGAGCAGTACTTC

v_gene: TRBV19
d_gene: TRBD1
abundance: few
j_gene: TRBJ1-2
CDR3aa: CASSRDRGTGGYTF
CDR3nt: TGTGCCAGTAGTAGAGACAGGGGTACCGGTGGCTACACCTTC

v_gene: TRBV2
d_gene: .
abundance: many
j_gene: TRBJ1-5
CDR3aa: CASSETGAAQTYSNQPQHF
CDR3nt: TGTGCCAGCAGTGAAACGGGAGCGGCCCAGACTTATAGCAATCAGCCCCAGCATTTT

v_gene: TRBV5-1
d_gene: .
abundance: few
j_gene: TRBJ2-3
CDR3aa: CASSGGTYSTDTQYF
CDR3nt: TGCGCCAGCAGCGGCGGGACATATAGCACAGATACGCAGTATTTT

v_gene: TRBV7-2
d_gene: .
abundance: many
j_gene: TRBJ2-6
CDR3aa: CASSSAFPTGANVLTF
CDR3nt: TGTGCCAGCAGCTCAGCGTTTCCCACTGGGGCCAACGTCCTGACTTTC

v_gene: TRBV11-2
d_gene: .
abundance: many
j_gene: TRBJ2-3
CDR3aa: CASSFGGMDTQYF
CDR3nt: TGTGCCAGCAGCTTCGGGGGTATGGATACGCAGTATTTT

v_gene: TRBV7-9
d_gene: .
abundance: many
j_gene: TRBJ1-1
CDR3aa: CASSPLRREPEAFF
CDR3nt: TGTGCCAGCAGCCCCTTAAGGAGGGAACCTGAAGCTTTCTTT

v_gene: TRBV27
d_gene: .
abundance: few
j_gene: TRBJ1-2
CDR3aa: CASSLYRVLYGYTF
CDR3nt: TGTGCCAGCAGTCTGTATCGCGTTCTATATGGCTACACCTTC

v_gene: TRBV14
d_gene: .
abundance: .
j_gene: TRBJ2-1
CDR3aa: CASSQVPGTNEQFF
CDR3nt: TGTGCCAGCAGCCAAGTCCCCGGGACCAATGAGCAGTTCTTC

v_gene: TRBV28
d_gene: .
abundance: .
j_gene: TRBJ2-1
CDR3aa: CASVLNRPPNEQFF
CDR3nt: TGTGCCAGTGTACTCAATCGGCCCCCCAATGAGCAGTTCTTC

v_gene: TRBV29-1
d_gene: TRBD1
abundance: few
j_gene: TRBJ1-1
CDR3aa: CSATGRGGITEAFF
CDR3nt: TGCAGCGCGACAGGGCGGGGGGGAATCACTGAAGCTTTCTTT

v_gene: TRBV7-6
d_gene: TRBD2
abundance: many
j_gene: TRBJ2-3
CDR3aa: CASSSPRGGASWTQYF
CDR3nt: TGTGCCAGCAGCTCCCCTCGCGGGGGGGCCTCTTGGACGCAGTATTTT

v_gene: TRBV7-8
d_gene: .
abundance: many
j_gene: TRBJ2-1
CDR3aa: CASSDLNGNFYNEQFF
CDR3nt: TGTGCCAGCAGCGACCTTAACGGGAACTTCTACAATGAGCAGTTCTTC

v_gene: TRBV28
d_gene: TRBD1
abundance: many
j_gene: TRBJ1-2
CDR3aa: CASSRQGNVYGYTF
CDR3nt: TGTGCCAGCAGTCGACAGGGAAATGTCTATGGCTACACCTTC

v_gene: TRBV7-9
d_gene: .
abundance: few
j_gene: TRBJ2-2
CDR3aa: CASRGTTNTGELFF
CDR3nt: TGTGCCAGCAGGGGAACAACGAACACCGGGGAGCTGTTTTTT

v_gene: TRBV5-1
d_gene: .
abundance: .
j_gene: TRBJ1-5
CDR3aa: CASSLEGGFGEPQHF
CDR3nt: TGCGCCAGCAGCTTGGAGGGCGGTTTCGGGGAGCCCCAGCATTTT

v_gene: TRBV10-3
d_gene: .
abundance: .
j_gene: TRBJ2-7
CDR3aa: CAISESTLGDEQYF
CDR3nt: TGTGCCATCAGTGAGTCGACATTAGGGGACGAGCAGTACTTC

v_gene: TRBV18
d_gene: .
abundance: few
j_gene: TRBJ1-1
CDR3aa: CASSPPSSSSSNTEAFF
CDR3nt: TGTGCCAGCTCACCACCGTCGTCGAGCAGCTCGAACACTGAAGCTTTCTTT

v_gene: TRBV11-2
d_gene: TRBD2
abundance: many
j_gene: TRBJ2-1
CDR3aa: CASSSTSGRAWVEQFF
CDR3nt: TGTGCCAGCAGCTCAACTAGCGGGAGGGCCTGGGTTGAGCAGTTCTTC

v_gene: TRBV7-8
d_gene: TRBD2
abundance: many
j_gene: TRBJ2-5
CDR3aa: CASSPLAGGPGETQYF
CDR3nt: TGTGCCAGCAGCCCACTAGCGGGGGGGCCGGGGGAGACCCAGTACTTC

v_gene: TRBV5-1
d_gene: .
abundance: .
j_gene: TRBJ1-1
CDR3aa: CASSFGSGDIEAFF
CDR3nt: TGCGCCAGCAGCTTTGGGAGTGGGGACATAGAAGCTTTCTTT

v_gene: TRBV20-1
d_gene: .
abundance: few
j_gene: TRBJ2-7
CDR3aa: CSATFQGRYEQYF
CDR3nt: TGCAGTGCTACCTTCCAGGGTCGGTACGAGCAGTACTTC

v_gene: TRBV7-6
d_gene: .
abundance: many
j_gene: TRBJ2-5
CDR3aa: CASSFGWRETQYF
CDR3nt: TGTGCCAGCAGCTTCGGGTGGCGGGAGACCCAGTACTTC

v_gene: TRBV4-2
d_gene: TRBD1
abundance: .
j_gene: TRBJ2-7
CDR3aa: CASSQPRTGGSYEQYF
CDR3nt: TGTGCCAGCAGCCAACCACGGACAGGGGGCTCCTACGAGCAGTACTTC

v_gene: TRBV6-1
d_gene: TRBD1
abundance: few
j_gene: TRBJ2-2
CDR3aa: CASSNRGFYTGELFF
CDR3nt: TGTGCCAGCAGTAACAGGGGGTTTTACACCGGGGAGCTGTTTTTT

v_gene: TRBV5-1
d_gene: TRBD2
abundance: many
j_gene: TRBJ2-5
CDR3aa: CASSGTSGREVGETQYF
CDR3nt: TGCGCCAGCTCCGGGACTAGCGGGAGAGAGGTTGGGGAGACCCAGTACTTC

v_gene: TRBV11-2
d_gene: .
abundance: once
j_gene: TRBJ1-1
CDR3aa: CASSLVWAGSNTEAFF
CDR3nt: TGTGCCAGCAGCTTAGTTTGGGCAGGAAGCAACACTGAAGCTTTCTTT

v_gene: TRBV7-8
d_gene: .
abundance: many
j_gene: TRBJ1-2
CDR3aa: CASSGRDTGYGYTF
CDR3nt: TGTGCCAGCAGCGGACGGGACACTGGATATGGCTACACCTTC

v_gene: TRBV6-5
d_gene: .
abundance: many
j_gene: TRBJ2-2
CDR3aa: CASSYSHSGGAGGELFF
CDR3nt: TGTGCCAGCAGTTACTCGCATTCGGGGGGCGCCGGCGGGGAGCTGTTTTTT

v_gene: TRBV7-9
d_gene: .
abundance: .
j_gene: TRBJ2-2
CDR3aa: CAPADGGELFF
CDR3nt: TGTGCCCCAGCAGATGGGGGGGAGCTGTTTTTT

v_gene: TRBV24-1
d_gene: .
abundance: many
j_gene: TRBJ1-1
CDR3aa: CATSDLGGGRKPSEAFF
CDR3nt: TGTGCCACCAGTGATTTGGGCGGGGGTCGAAAACCCAGTGAAGCTTTCTTT

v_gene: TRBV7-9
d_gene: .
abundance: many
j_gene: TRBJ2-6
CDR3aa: CASRSKLFSGANVLTF
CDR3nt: TGTGCCAGCAGGTCCAAACTGTTCTCTGGGGCCAACGTCCTGACTTTC

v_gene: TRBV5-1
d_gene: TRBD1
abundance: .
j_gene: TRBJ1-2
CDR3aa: CASSFRQGSLYGYTF
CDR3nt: TGCGCCAGCAGCTTTCGACAGGGCTCCCTGTATGGCTACACCTTC

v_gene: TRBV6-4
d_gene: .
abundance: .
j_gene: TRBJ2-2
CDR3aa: CASSARVFGELFF
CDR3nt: TGTGCCAGCAGTGCCCGAGTTTTCGGGGAGCTGTTTTTT

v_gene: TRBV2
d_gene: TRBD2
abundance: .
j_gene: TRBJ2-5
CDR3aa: CASKPTSGVAETQYF
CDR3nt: TGTGCCAGCAAACCGACTAGCGGGGTTGCGGAGACCCAGTACTTC

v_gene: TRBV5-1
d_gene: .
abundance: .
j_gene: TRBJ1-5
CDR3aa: CASSLGGPWGQPQHF
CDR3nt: TGCGCCAGCAGCTTGGGAGGGCCGTGGGGGCAGCCCCAGCATTTT

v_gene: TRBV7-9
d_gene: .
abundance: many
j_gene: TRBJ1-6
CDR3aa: CASSLESPLHF
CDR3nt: TGTGCCAGCAGCTTAGAGTCGCCCCTCCACTTT

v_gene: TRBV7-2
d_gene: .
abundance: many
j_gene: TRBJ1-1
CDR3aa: CASGSTGGDTEAFF
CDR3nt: TGTGCCAGCGGGTCGACAGGAGGGGACACTGAAGCTTTCTTT

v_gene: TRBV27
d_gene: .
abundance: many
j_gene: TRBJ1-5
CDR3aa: CASSSSVGQYSNQPQHF
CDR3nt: .

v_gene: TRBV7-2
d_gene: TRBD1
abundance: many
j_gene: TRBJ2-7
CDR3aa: CASRSGTGPSYEQYF
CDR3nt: TGTGCCAGCAGGTCCGGGACAGGGCCGTCTTACGAGCAGTACTTC

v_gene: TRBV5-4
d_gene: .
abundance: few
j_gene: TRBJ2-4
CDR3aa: CASSFVRGGRNIQYF
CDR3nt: TGTGCCAGCAGCTTCGTCAGGGGTGGGAGAAACATTCAGTACTTC

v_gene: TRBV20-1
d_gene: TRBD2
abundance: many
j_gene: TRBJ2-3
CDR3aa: CSARLAGVTDTQYF
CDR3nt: TGCAGTGCGAGACTAGCGGGAGTGACAGATACGCAGTATTTT

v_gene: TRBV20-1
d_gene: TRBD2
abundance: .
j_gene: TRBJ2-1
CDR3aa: CSARGSAGGPRVNEQFF
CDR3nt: TGCAGTGCTAGAGGATCAGCGGGGGGCCCTCGGGTGAATGAGCAGTTCTTC

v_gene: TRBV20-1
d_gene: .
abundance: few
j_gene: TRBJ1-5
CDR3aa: CSATGSNQPQHF
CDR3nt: TGCAGTGCTACAGGGAGCAATCAGCCCCAGCATTTT

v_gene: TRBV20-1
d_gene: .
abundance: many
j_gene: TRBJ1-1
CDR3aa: CSARPLADTEAFF
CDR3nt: TGCAGTGCTAGACCCCTGGCGGACACTGAAGCTTTCTTT

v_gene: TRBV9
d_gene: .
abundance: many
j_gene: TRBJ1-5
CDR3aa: CASSVEGGNQPQHF
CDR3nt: TGTGCCAGCAGCGTAGAGGGTGGCAATCAGCCCCAGCATTTT